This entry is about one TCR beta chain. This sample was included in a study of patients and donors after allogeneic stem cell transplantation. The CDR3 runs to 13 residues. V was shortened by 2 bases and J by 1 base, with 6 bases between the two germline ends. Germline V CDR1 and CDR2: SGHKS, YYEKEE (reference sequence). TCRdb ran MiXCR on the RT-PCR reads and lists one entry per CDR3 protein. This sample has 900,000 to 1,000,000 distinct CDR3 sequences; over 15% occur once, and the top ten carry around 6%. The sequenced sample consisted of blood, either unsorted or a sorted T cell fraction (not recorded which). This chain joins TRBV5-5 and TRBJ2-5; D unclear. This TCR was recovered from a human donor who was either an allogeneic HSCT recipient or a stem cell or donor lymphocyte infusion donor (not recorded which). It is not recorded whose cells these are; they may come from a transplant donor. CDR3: CASSFLTQETQYF. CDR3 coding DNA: TGTGCCAGCAGCTTCTTGACCCAAGAGACCCAGTACTTC.